This T cell receptor beta chain was retrieved from a study of control samples from healthy donors and cancer patients. This CDR3 region has 13 residues. Germline CDR1 reads SGHAT; CDR2 reads FQNNGV. Trimming pared 5 bases from V and 7 bases from J, leaving 12 bases between. The data were produced by immunoSEQ multiplex PCR, yet TCRdb's version contains in-frame clones alone and is incomplete. Among roughly 63,000 clones listed, almost 90% were seen once. This receptor was obtained from a man in his sixties with colorectal cancer. Sequences were obtained from PBMCs. The rearrangement links TRBV11-2 to TRBJ1-5; D is possibly TRBD1 (6 bases). In nucleotides, the CDR3 is TGTGCCAGCAGCCCCAACAGGGTGCAGCCCCAGCATTTT. Protein: CASSPNRVQPQHF.